This T cell receptor (beta chain) was captured by sequencing in a study of cytomegalovirus exposure and HLA in healthy donors. Regarding the study as a whole: Follow-up analysis later connected one missense variant in DCLRE1C with trimming of TCR beta V- and J-genes. Per a later analysis, HLA-associated TCR beta chains showed more clonal expansion than other, equally common TCR beta chains. Later analysis showed most CMV-associated TCR beta chains appearing HLA-restricted.

13 Jbeta primers and 60 Vbeta primers were used for the PCR. Some clones are missing from TCRdb's copy, which holds only in-frame ones; the method was immunoSEQ multiplex PCR. The sample shows about 120,000 clones, around 74% of them seen only once. A word on this clone: Its cognate antigen is unknown.

This CDR3 is 14 amino acids long. Trimming at V came to 5 bases and at J to 3 bases, leaving 6 bases not matched to a gene. The germline gives CDR1 SGHVS, CDR2 FQNEAQ. Sequencing was carried out using PBMCs. The clonotype was recovered from a man in his sixties in good health and CMV-seropositive. The chain has TRBV7-8 and TRBJ2-7; 8 bases match TRBD1. In DNA, the CDR3 is TGTGCCAGCAGCCTTATAACAGGGGGCTACGAGCAGTACTTC. Its translation: CASSLITGGYEQYF.